One T cell receptor (beta chain) is described in this entry. Its antigen is unidentified. These data originate in a study of shared clonotypes between healthy human individuals. The study's findings and limits: Few donors restricted represented genetic and exposure-history diversity. The expectation was that sequencing depth would affect clonotype sharing among donors.

Naive-designated CD8 cells lacked CD45RO, were positively enriched for CCR7, and omitted terminally differentiated effector memory CD45RA+ cells. Trimming stripped 3 bases from V and 6 bases from J, with 9 bases between. The CDR3 extends over 12 amino acids. Germline V gene data show CDR1 as PRHDT and CDR2 as FYEKMQ (reference sequence). Method: immunoSEQ multiplex PCR; TCRdb's copy keeps in-frame clones and lacks some. The repertoire has about 2.1 million clones, about 92% of them found once; the top ten carry under 2%. The clonotype comes from a man between 18 and 35 years old in good health. Some clones in this sample may be carry-over from other donors' samples. The sample was naive CD8+ T cells from PBMCs. V gene TRBV13 combines with J gene TRBJ2-7; D uncertain. The CDR3 protein is CASSFGSAEQYF. The CDR3 DNA follows: TGTGCCAGCAGCTTTGGTTCAGCCGAGCAGTACTTC.